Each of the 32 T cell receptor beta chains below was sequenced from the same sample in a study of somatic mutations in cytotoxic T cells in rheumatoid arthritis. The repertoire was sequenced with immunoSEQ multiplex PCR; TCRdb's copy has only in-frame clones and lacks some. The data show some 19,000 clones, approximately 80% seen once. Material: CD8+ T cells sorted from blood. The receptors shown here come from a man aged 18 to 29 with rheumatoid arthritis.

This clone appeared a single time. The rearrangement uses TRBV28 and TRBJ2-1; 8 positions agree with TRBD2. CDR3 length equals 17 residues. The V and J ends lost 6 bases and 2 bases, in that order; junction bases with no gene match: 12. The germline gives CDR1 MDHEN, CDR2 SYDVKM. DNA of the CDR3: TGTGCCAGCAGCCCATCCCCGGGGGGGGAAACCTACAATGAGCAGTTCTTC. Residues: CASSPSPGGETYNEQFF. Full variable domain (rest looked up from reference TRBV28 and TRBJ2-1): DVKVTQSSRYLVKRTGEKVFLECVQDMDHENMFWYRQDPGLGLRLIYFSYDVKMKEKGDIPEGYSVSREKKERFSLILESASTNQTSMYLCASSPSPGGETYNEQFFGPGTRLTVL.

In DNA, the CDR3 is TGCGCCAGCAGCCAACTGACAGCCGGAGATGAGCAGTTCTTC. Its protein product is CASSQLTAGDEQFF. The chain links TRBV4-1 to TRBJ2-1; a possible D gene is TRBD1 (5 bases). V was shortened by 2 bases and J by 8 bases, with 13 bases between the two germline ends. The CDR3 length is 14 residues. CDR1 is MGHRA and CDR2 is YSYEKL in the germline V gene.

CDR3: CASSLDAGSVEKLFF. The CDR3 bases are TGTGCCAGCAGCTTAGATGCAGGCTCTGTTGAAAAACTGTTTTTT. J is TRBJ1-4 and V is TRBV11-2; D remains unclear. The CDR3 has 15 amino acids. The V and J ends lost 0 bases and 7 bases respectively, with 12 bases between them. CDR1 SGHAT and CDR2 FQNNGV come from the germline V gene. The full variable domain, its missing parts supplied by reference TRBV11-2 and TRBJ1-4, is EAGVAQSPRYKIIEKRQSVAFWCNPISGHATLYWYQQILGQGPKLLIQFQNNGVVDDSQLPKDRFSAERLKGVDSTLKIQPAKLEDSAVYLCASSLDAGSVEKLFFGSGTQLSVL.

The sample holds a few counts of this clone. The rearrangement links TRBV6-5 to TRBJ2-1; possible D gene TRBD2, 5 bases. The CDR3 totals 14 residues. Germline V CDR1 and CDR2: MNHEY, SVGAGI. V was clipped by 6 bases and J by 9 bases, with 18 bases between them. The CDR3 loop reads CASSYATEGGEQFF. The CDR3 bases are TGTGCCAGCAGCTATGCAACGGAAGGAGGTGAGCAGTTCTTC.

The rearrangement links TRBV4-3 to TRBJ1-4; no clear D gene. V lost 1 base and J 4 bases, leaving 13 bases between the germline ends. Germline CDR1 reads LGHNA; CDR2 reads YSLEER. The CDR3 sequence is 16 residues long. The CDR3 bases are TGCGCCAGCAGCCAAGGTTCCTGGCACCTTAATGAAAAACTGTTTTTT. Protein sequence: CASSQGSWHLNEKLFF.

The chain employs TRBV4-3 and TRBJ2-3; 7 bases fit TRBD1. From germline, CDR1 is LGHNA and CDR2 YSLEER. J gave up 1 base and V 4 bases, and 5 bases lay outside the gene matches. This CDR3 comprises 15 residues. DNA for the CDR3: TGCGCCAGCAGCCTCGGGACAGAGCGCACAGATACGCAGTATTTT. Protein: CASSLGTERTDTQYF.

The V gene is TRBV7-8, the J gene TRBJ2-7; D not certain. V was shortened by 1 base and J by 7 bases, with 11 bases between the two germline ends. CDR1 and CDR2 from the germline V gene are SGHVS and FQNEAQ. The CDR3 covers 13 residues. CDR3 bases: TGTGCCAGCAGCTTAGGCAACATCATAGAGCAGTACTTC. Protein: CASSLGNIIEQYF.

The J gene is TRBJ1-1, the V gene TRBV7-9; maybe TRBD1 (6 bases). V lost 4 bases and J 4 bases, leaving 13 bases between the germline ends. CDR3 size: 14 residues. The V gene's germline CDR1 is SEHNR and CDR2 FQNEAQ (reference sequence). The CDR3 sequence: CASSSTGTFTEAFF. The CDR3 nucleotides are TGTGCCAGCAGCTCTACCGGGACATTCACTGAAGCTTTCTTT.

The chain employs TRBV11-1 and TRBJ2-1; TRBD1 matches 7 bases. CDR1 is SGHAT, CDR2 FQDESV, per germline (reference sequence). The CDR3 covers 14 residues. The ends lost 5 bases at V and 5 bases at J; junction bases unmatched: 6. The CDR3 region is CASSHGTDHNEQFF. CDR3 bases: TGTGCCAGCAGCCATGGGACAGACCACAATGAGCAGTTCTTC.

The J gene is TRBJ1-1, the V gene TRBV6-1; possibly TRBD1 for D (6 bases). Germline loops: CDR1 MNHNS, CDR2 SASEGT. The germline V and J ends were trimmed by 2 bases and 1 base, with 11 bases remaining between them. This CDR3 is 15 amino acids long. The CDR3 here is CASSENTGWNTEAFF. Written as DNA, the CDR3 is TGTGCCAGCAGTGAAAATACAGGGTGGAACACTGAAGCTTTCTTT.

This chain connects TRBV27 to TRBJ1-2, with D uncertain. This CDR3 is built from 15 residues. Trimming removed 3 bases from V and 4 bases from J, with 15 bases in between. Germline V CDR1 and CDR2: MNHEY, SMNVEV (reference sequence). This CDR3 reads CASSFLAGGTYGYTF. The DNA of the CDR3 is TGTGCCAGCAGTTTCCTTGCCGGTGGTACCTATGGCTACACCTTC.

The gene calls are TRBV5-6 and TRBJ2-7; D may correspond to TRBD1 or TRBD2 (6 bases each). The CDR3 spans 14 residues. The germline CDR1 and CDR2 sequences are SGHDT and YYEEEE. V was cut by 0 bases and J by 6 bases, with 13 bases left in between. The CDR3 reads CASSLEGGLGEQYF. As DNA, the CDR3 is TGTGCCAGCAGCTTGGAGGGGGGTTTAGGCGAGCAGTACTTC.

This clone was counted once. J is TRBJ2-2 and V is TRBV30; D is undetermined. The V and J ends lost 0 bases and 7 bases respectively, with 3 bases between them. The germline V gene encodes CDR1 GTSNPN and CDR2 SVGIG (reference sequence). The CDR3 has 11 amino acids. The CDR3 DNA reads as TGTGCCTGGAGTGTCGGCGGGGAGCTGTTTTTT. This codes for CAWSVGGELFF.

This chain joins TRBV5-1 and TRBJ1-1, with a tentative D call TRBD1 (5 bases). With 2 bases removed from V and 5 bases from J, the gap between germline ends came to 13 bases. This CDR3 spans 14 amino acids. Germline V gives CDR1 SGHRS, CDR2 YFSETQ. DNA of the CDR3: TGCGCCAGCAGCTTAGGGCAGGGTCGGACTGAAGCTTTCTTT. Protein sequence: CASSLGQGRTEAFF.

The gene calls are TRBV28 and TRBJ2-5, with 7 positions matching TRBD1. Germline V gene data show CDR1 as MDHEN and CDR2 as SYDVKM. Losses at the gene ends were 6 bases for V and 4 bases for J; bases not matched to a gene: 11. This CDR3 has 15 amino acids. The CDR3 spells CASREEDRLGETQYF. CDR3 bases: TGTGCCAGCAGGGAAGAGGACAGGCTGGGAGAGACCCAGTACTTC.

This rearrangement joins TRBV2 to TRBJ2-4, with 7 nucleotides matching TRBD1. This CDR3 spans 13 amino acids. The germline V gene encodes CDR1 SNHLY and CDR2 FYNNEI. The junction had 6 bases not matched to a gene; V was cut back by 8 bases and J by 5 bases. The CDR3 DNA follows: TGTGCCAGCTGCTCCGGGACAGAAAACATTCAGTACTTC. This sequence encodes CASCSGTENIQYF. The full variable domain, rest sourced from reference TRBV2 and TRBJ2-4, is EPEVTQTPSHQVTQMGQEVILRCVPISNHLYFYWYRQILGQKVEFLVSFYNNEISEKSEIFDDQFSVERPDGSNFTLKIRSTKLEDSAMYFCASCSGTENIQYFGAGTRLSVL.

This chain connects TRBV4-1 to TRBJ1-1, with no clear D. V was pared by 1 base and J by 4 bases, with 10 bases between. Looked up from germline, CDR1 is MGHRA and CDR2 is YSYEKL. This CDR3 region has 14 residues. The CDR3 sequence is CASSQGSGSTEAFF. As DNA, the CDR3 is TGCGCCAGCAGCCAAGGGTCGGGCTCCACTGAAGCTTTCTTT.

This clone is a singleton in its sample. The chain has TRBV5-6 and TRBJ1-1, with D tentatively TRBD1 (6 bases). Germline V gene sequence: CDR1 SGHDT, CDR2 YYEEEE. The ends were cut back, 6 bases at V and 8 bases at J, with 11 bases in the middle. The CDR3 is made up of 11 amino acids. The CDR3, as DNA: TGTGCCAGCACCTCGGGGGCGGAAGCTTTCTTT. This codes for CASTSGAEAFF.

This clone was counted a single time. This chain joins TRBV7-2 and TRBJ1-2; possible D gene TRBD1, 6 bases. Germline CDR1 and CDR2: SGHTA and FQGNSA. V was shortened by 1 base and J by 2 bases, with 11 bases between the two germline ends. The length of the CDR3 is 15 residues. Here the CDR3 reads CASSLDVGTNYGYTF. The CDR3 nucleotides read TGTGCCAGCAGCTTAGATGTGGGGACAAACTATGGCTACACCTTC.

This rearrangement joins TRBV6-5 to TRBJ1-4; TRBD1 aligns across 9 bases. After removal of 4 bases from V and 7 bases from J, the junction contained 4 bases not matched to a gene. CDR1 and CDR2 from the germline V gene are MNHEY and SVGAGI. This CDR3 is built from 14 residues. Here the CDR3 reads CASSFGQGSEKLFF. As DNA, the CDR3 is TGTGCCAGCAGTTTTGGACAGGGGAGTGAAAAACTGTTTTTT.

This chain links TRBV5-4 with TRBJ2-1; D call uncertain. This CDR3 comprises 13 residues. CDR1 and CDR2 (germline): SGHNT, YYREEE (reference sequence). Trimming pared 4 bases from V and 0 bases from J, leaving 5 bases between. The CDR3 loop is CASSPSSYNEQFF. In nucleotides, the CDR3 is TGTGCCAGCAGCCCCAGCTCCTACAATGAGCAGTTCTTC.

CDR3 nucleotide sequence: TGTGCCAGCAGCTTTTATAGCGGGTCACACTACGAGCAGTACTTC. The encoded protein is CASSFYSGSHYEQYF. This chain links TRBV7-8 with TRBJ2-5; TRBD2 matches 7 bases. The J call may be incorrect, as the DNA end agrees better with TRBJ2-7. The CDR3 is made up of 15 amino acids. Germline V CDR1 and CDR2: SGHVS, FQNEAQ.

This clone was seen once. The CDR3 region has the DNA TGTGCCAGCAGCTCGACGGGACGCTATAATGAAAAACTGTTTTTT. Its protein product is CASSSTGRYNEKLFF. The chain couples TRBV7-2 to TRBJ1-4; TRBD1 is a possible D gene (5 bases). Germline CDR1 SGHTA, CDR2 FQGNSA. The CDR3 runs 15 residues. V lost 4 bases to trimming and J lost 4 bases, with 13 bases between them.

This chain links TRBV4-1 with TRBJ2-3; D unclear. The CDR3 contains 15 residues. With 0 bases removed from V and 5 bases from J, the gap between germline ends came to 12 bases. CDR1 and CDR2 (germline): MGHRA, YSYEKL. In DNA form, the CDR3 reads TGCGCCAGCAGCCAAGAACCAGGACGGGTAGATACGCAGTATTTT. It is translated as CASSQEPGRVDTQYF.

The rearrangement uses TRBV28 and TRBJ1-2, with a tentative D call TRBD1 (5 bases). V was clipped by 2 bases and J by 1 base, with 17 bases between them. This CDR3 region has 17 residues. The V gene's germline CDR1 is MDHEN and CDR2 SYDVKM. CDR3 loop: CASSLPIGTEINYGYTF. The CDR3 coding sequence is TGTGCCAGCAGTTTACCGATAGGGACTGAAATTAACTATGGCTACACCTTC.

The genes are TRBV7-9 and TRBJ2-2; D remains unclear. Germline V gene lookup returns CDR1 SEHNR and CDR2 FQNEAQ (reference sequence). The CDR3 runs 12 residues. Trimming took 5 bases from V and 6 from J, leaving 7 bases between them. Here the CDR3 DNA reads TGTGCCAGCAGCCCCAGGTCCGGGGAGCTGTTTTTT. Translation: CASSPRSGELFF.

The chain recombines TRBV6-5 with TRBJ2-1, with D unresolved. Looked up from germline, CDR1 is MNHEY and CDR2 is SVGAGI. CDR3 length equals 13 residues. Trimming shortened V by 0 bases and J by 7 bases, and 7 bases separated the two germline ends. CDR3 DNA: TGTGCCAGCAGTTACTCATTGAGTAATGAGCAGTTCTTC. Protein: CASSYSLSNEQFF.

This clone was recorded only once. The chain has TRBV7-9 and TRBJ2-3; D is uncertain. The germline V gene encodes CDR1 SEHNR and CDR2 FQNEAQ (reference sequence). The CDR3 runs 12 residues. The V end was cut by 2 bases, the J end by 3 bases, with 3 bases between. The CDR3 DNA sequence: TGTGCCAGCAGCTTACCTACAGATACGCAGTATTTT. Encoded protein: CASSLPTDTQYF. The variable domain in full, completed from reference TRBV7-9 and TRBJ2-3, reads DTGVSQNPRHKITKRGQNVTFRCDPISEHNRLYWYRQTLGQGPEFLTYFQNEAQLEKSRLLSDRFSAERPKGSFSTLEIQRTEQGDSAMYLCASSLPTDTQYFGPGTRLTVL.

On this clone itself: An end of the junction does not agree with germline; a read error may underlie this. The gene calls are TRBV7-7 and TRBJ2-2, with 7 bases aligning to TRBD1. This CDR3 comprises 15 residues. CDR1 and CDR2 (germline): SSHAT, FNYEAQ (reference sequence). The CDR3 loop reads CASSPGTVARGELFF. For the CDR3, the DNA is TGTGCTAGCAGCCCCGGGACAGTTGCGCGGGGGGAGCTGTTTTTT.

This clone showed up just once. The CDR3 here is CASSLGGTAHTEAFF. CDR3 sequence (DNA): TGTGCCAGCAGCTTAGGAGGGACTGCGCACACTGAAGCTTTCTTT. The chain employs TRBV7-8 and TRBJ1-1; possible D gene TRBD1, 5 bases. The germline V gene encodes CDR1 SGHVS and CDR2 FQNEAQ. CDR3 length equals 15 residues. Trimming stripped 1 base from V and 3 bases from J, with 12 bases between.

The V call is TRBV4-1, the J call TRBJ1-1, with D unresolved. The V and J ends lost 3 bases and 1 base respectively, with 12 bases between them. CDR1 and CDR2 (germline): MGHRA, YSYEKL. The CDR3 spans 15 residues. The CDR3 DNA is TGCGCCAGCAGCCAGTTTTCCCCCAGGAACACTGAAGCTTTCTTT. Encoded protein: CASSQFSPRNTEAFF.

CDR3 sequence reads: CASSQDRGQVNTEAFF. The CDR3 region has the DNA TGCGCCAGCAGCCAAGATCGGGGACAGGTGAACACTGAAGCTTTCTTT. The genes are TRBV4-1 and TRBJ1-1; 8 bases map to TRBD1. This CDR3 has 16 amino acids. V gave up 0 bases and J gave up 0 bases; unmatched junction bases: 3. From germline, CDR1 is MGHRA and CDR2 YSYEKL.